This is a list of T cell receptor beta chains from one sample in a study of T cells in Graves' hyperthyroidism and ophthalmopathy. Via MiXCR, TCRdb re-called the multiplex PCR reads, giving one row per CDR3 protein. The profile shows about half a million distinct CDR3 sequences, approximately 20% of them singletons. Input material: blood. The source of these receptors is a man in his forties with Graves' ophthalmopathy. CDR3s include the opening cysteine and the closing phenylalanine or tryptophan. The order of the fields is V gene, J gene, clone size, CDR3 length, D gene, CDR3 protein, CDR3 DNA. The D gene is left open where the match is weak. Only part of the rows carry a size: once, few, many, or a class if the clone is expanded.

v_call: TRBV20-1
j_call: TRBJ2-7
clone_size: few
cdr3_length: 16
d_call: -
cdr3_aa: CSAGGRGAFIGGEQYF
cdr3_nt: TGCAGTGCCGGGGGCCGGGGGGCGTTTATTGGTGGCGAGCAGTACTTC

v_call: TRBV7-9
j_call: TRBJ2-1
clone_size: many
cdr3_length: 15
d_call: -
cdr3_aa: CASSAPGGDANEQFF
cdr3_nt: TGTGCCAGCAGCGCTCCGGGGGGCGATGCCAATGAGCAGTTCTTC

v_call: TRBV9
j_call: TRBJ2-7
clone_size: -
cdr3_length: 13
d_call: TRBD2
cdr3_aa: CASSVSGGEEQYF
cdr3_nt: TGTGCCAGCAGCGTTAGCGGGGGGGAGGAGCAGTACTTC

v_call: TRBV12-3/TRBV12-4
j_call: TRBJ2-7
clone_size: many
cdr3_length: 14
d_call: -
cdr3_aa: CASSPPSSPYEQYF
cdr3_nt: TGTGCCAGCAGTCCCCCTAGTTCCCCCTACGAGCAGTACTTC

v_call: TRBV12-3/TRBV12-4
j_call: TRBJ1-2
clone_size: -
cdr3_length: 14
d_call: TRBD1
cdr3_aa: CASRAPGTGVGYTF
cdr3_nt: TGTGCCAGCAGAGCCCCCGGGACAGGGGTTGGCTACACCTTC

v_call: TRBV6-1
j_call: TRBJ1-6
clone_size: -
cdr3_length: 12
d_call: -
cdr3_aa: CASSRPGEPLHF
cdr3_nt: TGTGCCAGCAGCCGTCCGGGGGAACCCCTCCACTTT

v_call: TRBV28
j_call: TRBJ2-3
clone_size: many
cdr3_length: 17
d_call: TRBD1
cdr3_aa: CASSLPLTGIRTDTQYF
cdr3_nt: TGTGCCAGCAGTCTCCCATTGACAGGGATTCGCACAGATACGCAGTATTTT

v_call: TRBV30
j_call: TRBJ2-1
clone_size: few
cdr3_length: 15
d_call: TRBD1
cdr3_aa: CAWTTPRTGGSGQFF
cdr3_nt: TGTGCCTGGACTACACCTCGGACAGGGGGCTCGGGGCAGTTCTTC

v_call: TRBV6-1
j_call: TRBJ1-1
clone_size: -
cdr3_length: 11
d_call: -
cdr3_aa: CASSERQEAFF
cdr3_nt: TGTGCCAGCAGTGAAAGACAGGAAGCTTTCTTT

v_call: TRBV5-1
j_call: TRBJ2-7
clone_size: few
cdr3_length: 16
d_call: TRBD1
cdr3_aa: CASSLGYDRASYEQYF
cdr3_nt: TGCGCCAGCAGCTTGGGTTACGACAGGGCCTCCTACGAGCAGTACTTC

v_call: TRBV28
j_call: TRBJ1-1
clone_size: -
cdr3_length: 13
d_call: -
cdr3_aa: CASSLLGVPEAFF
cdr3_nt: TGTGCCAGCAGTTTATTAGGGGTCCCTGAAGCTTTCTTT

v_call: TRBV10-3
j_call: TRBJ2-1
clone_size: -
cdr3_length: 14
d_call: TRBD2
cdr3_aa: CAISESGDYNEQFF
cdr3_nt: TGTGCCATCAGTGAAAGCGGGGATTACAATGAGCAGTTCTTC

v_call: TRBV3-2
j_call: TRBJ2-1
clone_size: few
cdr3_length: 16
d_call: -
cdr3_aa: CASSPGTSGRGNEQFF
cdr3_nt: TGTGCCAGCAGCCCCGGGACTAGCGGGAGGGGCAATGAGCAGTTCTTC

v_call: TRBV3-1
j_call: TRBJ1-4
clone_size: many
cdr3_length: 16
d_call: -
cdr3_aa: CASSPTTGAVNEKLFF
cdr3_nt: TGTGCCAGCAGCCCCACGACGGGGGCGGTTAATGAAAAACTGTTTTTT

v_call: TRBV6-1
j_call: TRBJ2-7
clone_size: -
cdr3_length: 11
d_call: -
cdr3_aa: CATRQHYEQYF
cdr3_nt: TGTGCCACGAGACAGCACTACGAGCAGTACTTC

v_call: TRBV7-9
j_call: TRBJ2-1
clone_size: few
cdr3_length: 16
d_call: TRBD2
cdr3_aa: CASSYLPGLADNEQFF
cdr3_nt: TGTGCCAGCAGCTATCTGCCGGGACTAGCGGACAATGAGCAGTTCTTC

v_call: TRBV20-1
j_call: TRBJ2-7
clone_size: -
cdr3_length: 13
d_call: -
cdr3_aa: CSARERGRYEQYF
cdr3_nt: TGCAGTGCTAGAGAGCGGGGCCGCTACGAGCAGTACTTC

v_call: TRBV7-9
j_call: TRBJ2-1
clone_size: many
cdr3_length: 16
d_call: TRBD2
cdr3_aa: CASSLNAGGFYNEQFF
cdr3_nt: TGTGCCAGCAGCTTAAACGCGGGAGGCTTCTACAATGAGCAGTTCTTC

v_call: TRBV12-3/TRBV12-4
j_call: TRBJ2-5
clone_size: few
cdr3_length: 11
d_call: -
cdr3_aa: CASSPDLFQYF
cdr3_nt: TGTGCCAGCAGCCCCGACCTATTTCAGTACTTC

v_call: TRBV11-2
j_call: TRBJ2-7
clone_size: many
cdr3_length: 13
d_call: TRBD1
cdr3_aa: CASRGTGNYEQYF
cdr3_nt: TGTGCCAGCAGGGGGACAGGGAACTACGAGCAGTACTTC